The clone carrying this T cell receptor beta chain was observed a few times. The antigen is not known. This entry is derived from a study of T cells in Graves' hyperthyroidism and ophthalmopathy. Study-wide results and limits: Using 13 V-J features, a model discriminated ophthalmopathy from stable hyperthyroidism. The model forecast ophthalmopathy, anticipating it by a median approximately 6.2 months before onset.

Exclusions: uncontrolled infection, other autoimmune disease, pregnancy, lactation. RNA transcripts were the template for amplifying TCR beta CDR3 regions. When the TCR CDR3 underwent first-round RT-PCR, the HTBI primer set was used. A single record per CDR3 protein comes from TCRdb applying MiXCR to the multiplex PCR reads. The sample shows hundreds of thousands of distinct CDR3 sequences, roughly 40% of them seen only once. The sample was blood. The sequence was obtained from a man aged 18 to 30 with Graves' hyperthyroidism.

Here the CDR3 DNA reads TGCAGTGCTAGGGGGACAGGGAAAGGGGAAAAACTGTTTTTT. Its protein product is CSARGTGKGEKLFF. This rearrangement joins TRBV20-1 to TRBJ1-4, with 9 bases fitting TRBD1. Unmatched junction bases numbered 7, after V lost 3 bases and J lost 8 bases. This CDR3 spans 14 amino acids. Germline CDR1 is DFQATT and CDR2 is SNEGSKA (reference sequence).